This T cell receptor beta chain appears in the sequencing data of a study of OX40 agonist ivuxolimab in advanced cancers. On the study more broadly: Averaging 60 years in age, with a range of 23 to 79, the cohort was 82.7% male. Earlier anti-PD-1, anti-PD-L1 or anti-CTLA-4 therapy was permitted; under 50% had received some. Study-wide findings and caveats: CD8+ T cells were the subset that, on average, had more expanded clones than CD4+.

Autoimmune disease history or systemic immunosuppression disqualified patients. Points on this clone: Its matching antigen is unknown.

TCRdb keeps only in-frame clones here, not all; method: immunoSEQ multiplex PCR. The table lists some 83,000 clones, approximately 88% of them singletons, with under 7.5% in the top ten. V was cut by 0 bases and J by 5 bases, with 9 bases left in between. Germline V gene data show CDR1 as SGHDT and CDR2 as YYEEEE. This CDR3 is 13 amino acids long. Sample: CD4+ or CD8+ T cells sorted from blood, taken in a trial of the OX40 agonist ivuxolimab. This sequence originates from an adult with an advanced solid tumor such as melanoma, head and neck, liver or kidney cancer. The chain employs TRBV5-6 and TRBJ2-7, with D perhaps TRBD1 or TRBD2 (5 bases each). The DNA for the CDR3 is TGTGCCAGCAGCTTGGGAGGGGTCGACGAGCAGTACTTC. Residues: CASSLGGVDEQYF.